The 18 T cell receptor beta chains in this list originate from one sample, sequenced in a study of T-cell reconstitution after alpha-beta-depleted transplantation in children (dated by TCRdb to the mid-2010s). The treatment or condition label, read with the paper, signifies: allogeneic hematopoietic cell transplantation with graft depleted of TCRalphabeta T cells and CD19 B cells. Library preparation employed PCR. These reads were obtained on an Illumina HiSeq 2500. To normalize quantification of the TCRbeta repertoire, the TCR libraries were built with molecular barcoding that relied on unique molecular identifiers. TCRdb trimmed the raw reads at Q25, called clones with MiXCR and kept productive beta chains. Each record represents a unique CDR3 protein, reported with the most common genes and DNA among its rows. Here the sample has 90,000 to 150,000 distinct CDR3 sequences; approximately 22% occur a single time. The ten top clones hold roughly a tenth of the sample.

Sequenced material: PBMCs, mostly from graft donor cells, taken 180 days after TCRalphabeta/CD19-depleted stem cell transplant. These receptors all come from a male patient aged 2-9 years who had a stem cell transplant for chronic granulomatous disease, so the T cells may come from the graft donor.

This clonotype turned up a few times. The chain carries TRBV20-1 and TRBJ2-1; 7 nucleotides line up with TRBD1. CDR3 length: 18 amino acids. Germline-derived CDR1 and CDR2 are DFQATT and SNEGSKA (reference sequence). With V trimmed by 1 base and J by 4 bases, 16 bases remained unmatched. The CDR3 here is CSARGDRAGVSGYNEQFF. CDR3 coding DNA: TGCAGTGCTAGAGGCGACAGGGCGGGTGTTTCGGGGTACAATGAGCAGTTCTTC.

This sequence joins TRBV10-3 and TRBJ2-7; TRBD2 aligns across 7 bases. Trimming removed 2 bases from V and 0 bases from J; junction bases left unmatched: 4. Germline V gives CDR1 ENHRY, CDR2 SYGVKD. The CDR3 totals 15 residues. This chain's CDR3 is CAISEGGGSSYEQYF. The DNA of the CDR3 is TGTGCCATCAGTGAGGGGGGAGGGAGCTCCTACGAGCAGTACTTC.

This clonotype was seen repeatedly, ten times or more. V and J are TRBV2 and TRBJ2-7, with 12 bases that match TRBD2. The CDR3 contains 15 residues. The ends lost 6 bases at V and 4 bases at J; junction bases unmatched: 7. Germline CDR1 and CDR2: SNHLY and FYNNEI. CDR3 in amino acids: CASRPGLAGRYEQYF. In nucleotides, the CDR3 is TGTGCCAGCAGACCTGGACTAGCGGGACGGTACGAGCAGTACTTC.

This chain connects TRBV7-2 to TRBJ2-1; perhaps D is TRBD1 or TRBD2 (5 bases each). The CDR3 sequence is 17 residues long. The V gene's germline CDR1 is SGHTA and CDR2 FQGNSA. Trimming stripped 5 bases from V and 4 bases from J, with 21 bases between. DNA for the CDR3: TGTGCCAGCAGCGCCATCGACGCCGGGGCGAGGTACAATGAGCAGTTCTTC. Its protein is CASSAIDAGARYNEQFF.

In its sample, this clonotype was seen many times. V gene TRBV5-1 combines with J gene TRBJ2-7, with 7 nucleotides matching TRBD1. Germline V CDR1 and CDR2: SGHRS, YFSETQ. The CDR3 covers 14 residues. Trimming cost V 1 base and J 7 bases; bases outside gene matches: 8. The CDR3 DNA reads TGCGCCAGCAGCTTGAGGGTCACAGGGGTTGAGCAGTACTTC. This translates into CASSLRVTGVEQYF. Combining the CDR3 with reference TRBV5-1 and TRBJ2-7 gives the whole variable domain KAGVTQTPRYLIKTRGQQVTLSCSPISGHRSVSWYQQTPGQGLQFLFEYFSETQRNKGNFPGRFSGRQFSNSRSEMNVSTLELGDSALYLCASSLRVTGVEQYFGPGTRLTVT.

In its sample, this clonotype was seen a few times. The chain joins TRBV4-3 to TRBJ2-2, with D unresolved. Germline CDR1 is LGHNA and CDR2 is YSLEER. With 1 base removed from V and 2 bases from J, the gap between germline ends came to 8 bases. The length of the CDR3 is 15 residues. This CDR3 is CASSQVSVNTGELFF. CDR3 nucleotide sequence: TGCGCCAGCAGCCAAGTCTCCGTTAACACCGGGGAGCTGTTTTTT.

This clonotype came up a few times. The rearrangement uses TRBV5-1 and TRBJ2-1; TRBD2 matches 12 bases. The germline CDR1 and CDR2 sequences are SGHRS and YFSETQ. Germline trimming cut 2 bases from V and 8 bases from J; bases unmatched to any gene: 14. The CDR3 extends over 18 amino acids. CDR3 sequence: CASSFPSVSSGRVDEQFF. The CDR3 DNA follows: TGCGCCAGCAGCTTCCCGAGTGTGTCTAGCGGGAGGGTCGATGAGCAGTTCTTC.

This clonotype was picked up many times. V and J are TRBV20-1 and TRBJ2-2, with D perhaps matching TRBD2 (5 bases). The CDR3 consists of 15 residues. Germline CDR1 is DFQATT and CDR2 is SNEGSKA (reference sequence). Deletions cut 4 bases from V and 0 bases from J, with 12 bases between. The CDR3 reads CSATVAGSNTGELFF. DNA for the CDR3: TGCAGTGCTACAGTGGCGGGCTCGAACACCGGGGAGCTGTTTTTT.

This clonotype was counted many times. The chain links TRBV20-1 to TRBJ2-3, with 7 bases identical to TRBD2. The CDR3 is 16 residues long. The germline gives CDR1 DFQATT, CDR2 SNEGSKA (reference sequence). Unmatched junction bases numbered 15, after V lost 6 bases and J lost 3 bases. In DNA, the CDR3 is TGCAGTGCCCTAGAGTGGGAGGGCGGAACAACAGATACGCAGTATTTT. Its protein product is CSALEWEGGTTDTQYF.

The chain joins TRBV20-1 to TRBJ2-1; TRBD2 agrees at 10 bases. V gave up 6 bases and J gave up 2 bases; unmatched junction bases: 16. Germline CDR1 reads DFQATT; CDR2 reads SNEGSKA (reference sequence). CDR3 size: 18 residues. CDR3 loop: CSAKRSYTGTSAYNEQFF. The CDR3 region has the DNA TGCAGTGCCAAGCGGTCGTACACCGGGACTAGCGCCTACAATGAGCAGTTCTTC.

The table lists this clonotype with a few counts. The rearrangement links TRBV7-9 to TRBJ2-6, with 7 bases lining up with TRBD1. Germline trimming cut 5 bases from V and 0 bases from J; bases unmatched to any gene: 7. The CDR3 sequence is 17 residues long. Germline assignment: CDR1 SEHNR and CDR2 FQNEAQ (reference sequence). The CDR3 loop reads CASSKGTAPSGANVLTF. The CDR3, as DNA: TGTGCCAGCAGCAAAGGGACAGCACCCTCTGGGGCCAACGTCCTGACTTTC.

This clonotype was observed a handful of times. This chain links TRBV12-3 or TRBV12-4 with TRBJ2-1; D unresolved. The CDR3 has 14 amino acids. Trimming took off 7 bases at V and 0 bases at J, with 10 bases between the two ends. The CDR3 sequence: CASMASSSYNEQFF. CDR3 coding DNA: TGTGCCAGCATGGCCTCAAGCTCCTACAATGAGCAGTTCTTC.

This clonotype was detected a few times. The chain links TRBV7-7 to TRBJ2-2; 13 bases match TRBD2. Per germline, CDR1 SSHAT and CDR2 FNYEAQ (reference sequence). This CDR3 is built from 18 residues. The V gene end was trimmed by 4 bases and the J gene end by 4 bases; junction bases not matched to a gene: 9. The CDR3 sequence: CASSSRTSGRISTGELFF. In DNA, the CDR3 is TGTGCCAGCAGCTCTAGGACTAGCGGGAGAATTAGCACCGGGGAGCTGTTTTTT.

This chain connects TRBV5-1 to TRBJ2-7; TRBD2 matches 8 bases. The J segment lost 2 bases and the V segment lost 1 base, leaving 2 bases of the junction unmatched. In germline, CDR1 is SGHRS, CDR2 YFSETQ. The CDR3 is 14 residues long. Written as DNA, the CDR3 is TGCGCCAGCAGCTTGCAACTAGCGGCCTACGAGCAGTACTTC. Amino acids: CASSLQLAAYEQYF.

This sequence joins TRBV6-1 and TRBJ2-7; 8 nucleotides align to TRBD2. With V trimmed by 5 bases and J by 6 bases, 12 bases remained unmatched. The CDR3 length is 15 residues. CDR1 is MNHNS, CDR2 SASEGT, per germline. The CDR3 sequence: CASSLLGLAIGEQYF. CDR3 DNA: TGTGCCAGCAGTCTCCTTGGACTAGCAATAGGCGAGCAGTACTTC.

The sample holds a few counts of this clonotype. The V gene is TRBV27, the J gene TRBJ2-7, with 10 bases identical to TRBD2. Germline V lookup: CDR1 MNHEY, CDR2 SMNVEV (reference sequence). The CDR3 is 17 residues long. The ends lost 5 bases at V and 6 bases at J; junction bases unmatched: 16. The CDR3 DNA is TGTGCCAGCAGTCCCCTGCCCCTTCTAGCGGGAGAGTCCGAGCAGTACTTC. Its protein product is CASSPLPLLAGESEQYF.

The chain carries TRBV7-6 and TRBJ2-3; possibly TRBD2 for D (5 bases). Germline V CDR1 and CDR2: SGHVS, FNYEAQ. The CDR3 covers 14 residues. The germline V and J ends were trimmed by 1 base and 4 bases, with 9 bases remaining between them. The CDR3, as DNA: TGTGCCAGCAGCTTAGGCTGGGAGTCAGATACGCAGTATTTT. Its protein product is CASSLGWESDTQYF.

The chain links TRBV4-2 to TRBJ1-5; 7 bases match TRBD1. The CDR3 length is 15 residues. J was trimmed by 6 bases and V by 0 bases; bases with no gene match: 5. CDR1 and CDR2 from the germline V gene are LGHNA and YNFKEQ. CDR3 nucleotide sequence: TGTGCCAGCAGCCAAGAAACAGGGGCCCCTCAGCCCCAGCATTTT. Amino acids: CASSQETGAPQPQHF.